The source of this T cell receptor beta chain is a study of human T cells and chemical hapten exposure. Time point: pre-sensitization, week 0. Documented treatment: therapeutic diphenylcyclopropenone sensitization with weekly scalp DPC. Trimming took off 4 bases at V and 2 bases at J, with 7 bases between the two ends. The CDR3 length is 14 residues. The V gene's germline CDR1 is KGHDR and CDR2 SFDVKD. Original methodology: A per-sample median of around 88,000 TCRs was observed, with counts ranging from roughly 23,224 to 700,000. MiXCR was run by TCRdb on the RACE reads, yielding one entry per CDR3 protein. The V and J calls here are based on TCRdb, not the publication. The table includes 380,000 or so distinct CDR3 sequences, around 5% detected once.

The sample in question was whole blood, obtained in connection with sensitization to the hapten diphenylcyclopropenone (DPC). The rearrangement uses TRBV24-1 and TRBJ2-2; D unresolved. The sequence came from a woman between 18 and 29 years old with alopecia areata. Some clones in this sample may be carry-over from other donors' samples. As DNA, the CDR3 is TGTGCCACCAGTGACAATTCTAACACCGGGGAGCTGTTTTTT. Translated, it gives CATSDNSNTGELFF.